This TCR beta chain was recorded in a study of blood T cell repertoires in COVID-19. For the study at large: Nucleic acid was either cDNA or gDNA, and it came from T cells, B-cell-depleted T cells, or PBMCs.

Method: immunoSEQ multiplex PCR; TCRdb's copy keeps in-frame clones and lacks some. The table shows 200,000 or so clones, with 70% to 90% occurring only once. CDR1 is SNHLY and CDR2 is FYNNEI in the germline V gene. This CDR3 is built from 14 residues. V lost 7 bases, J lost 2 bases, and 12 bases lay in between. The sequencing sample was made of PBMCs or T cells enriched from blood (not recorded which). This receptor was identified in a woman in her thirties or forties with acute COVID-19. The rearrangement links TRBV2 to TRBJ1-5; D ambiguous. CDR3 in amino acids: CASTSLRGNQPQHF. CDR3 nucleotide sequence: TGTGCCAGCACTTCCCTGAGGGGCAATCAGCCCCAGCATTTT.